This TCR beta chain comes out of a study of cytomegalovirus exposure and HLA in healthy donors. The primer mix had 60 Vbeta and 13 Jbeta primers. Source study methods: An analysis that came later counted tens of millions of unique TCR beta chains, around 12 million shared. The repertoire was sequenced with immunoSEQ multiplex PCR; TCRdb's copy has only in-frame clones and lacks some. The V and J calls and clone size were taken over from that table, and D and trimming were inferred from the DNA. The sample contains 84,000 or so clones, about 81% of which appear only once. Note on this clone: The target antigen is unknown.

Overall study results and limits: Other equally common chains were less clonally expanded than HLA-associated TCR beta chains, a later analysis showed. In a later analysis, common viral pathogens appeared linked to several of the most significant clusters.

V was trimmed by 4 bases and J by 4 bases, leaving 17 bases between them. The CDR3 totals 15 residues. Germline V gene lookup returns CDR1 SGHDN and CDR2 FVKESK. Sample: PBMCs. This TCR was sampled from a woman in her 50s in good health and CMV-seronegative. V is TRBV14 and J is TRBJ2-7; no reliable D call. The CDR3 sequence is CASSPGSPSSYEQYV. CDR3 nucleotide sequence: TGTGCCAGCAGCCCCGGGTCGCCGTCCTCTTACGAGCAGTACGTC.